This T cell receptor beta chain is drawn from a study of T cell responses to AZD1222 COVID-19 vaccine. The wider study: Samples with a second dose at about 4 or about 12 weeks were pooled together.

Study-wide findings and caveats: A mostly white British donor set with more females was recruited, and clonal diversity was possibly underestimated.

Concerning this clone itself: Its target is not known.

The table came from immunoSEQ multiplex PCR; TCRdb's copy has only in-frame clones and leaves some out. The data contain 85,000 to 120,000 clones, roughly nine tenths of them singletons. Per germline, CDR1 SGHNT and CDR2 YENEEA. V was clipped by 1 base and J by 5 bases, with 9 bases between them. There are 14 residues in the CDR3. The sample here was peripheral blood, taken on day 0 of AZD1222 vaccination. The gene calls are TRBV11-3 and TRBJ2-1; the D gene is possibly TRBD2 (6 bases). The receptor was derived from an adult in good health. CDR3 nucleotide sequence: TGTGCCAGCAGCTTAGGCCGGGGGAACAATGAGCAGTTCTTC. Residues: CASSLGRGNNEQFF.